The text below deals with one T cell receptor beta chain. This clone has just one count. Its target antigen remains unknown. The record has no base qualities; no much larger clone is one base away. The sample comes from a study of cytomegalovirus exposure and HLA in healthy donors (dated by TCRdb to 2015 to 2018). Looking at the study overall: In an earlier analysis of under 750 of the donors, around 300 Gb of sequence data and 120 million or so unique TCR beta sequences from about 190 million T cells were reported. The aim of the study was to test whether cataloging public T cell receptors could identify signatures of past pathogen exposure. A later analysis re-examined previously published TCR beta repertoires from hundreds of donors and added high-resolution HLA genotyping to investigate patterns of TCR occurrence. Approximately 310 gigabases of sequencing data and around 87 million unique TCR sequences were included in an early release covering roughly 700 HLA-typed donors. To predict cytomegalovirus infection status, the study brought together high-throughput TCR immunosequencing, statistical association of individual TCRs with disease status, and machine learning. Donor age, sex, ethnicity and CMV serostatus were compiled together with the repertoire data. HLA typing covered class I and class II loci at four-digit resolution. A separate validation cohort of 100 to 150 different subjects was used in addition to the 666-subject first cohort. Among roughly 400 genotyped donors of the cohort, an average of roughly 230,000 unique TCR beta nucleotide sequences was sequenced per donor, of which about 19% were non-productive. The T cell repertoires of roughly 660 subjects were profiled by immunosequencing and related to cytomegalovirus serostatus. The genetic ancestry cluster associated with self-reported Caucasian donors included about 81% of the roughly 400 genotyped donors. All discovery cohort repertoires had been generated on a single sequencing platform. A later genetic analysis used genome-wide SNP genotypes for about three fifths of the 666 donors, treating that subset as a discovery cohort. Because of strong linkage in the cohort, four or five DR-DQ haplotypes were treated as single units for association and clustering. The later analysis used no new phenotypic data to find candidate immune exposures, relying instead on TCR beta sequences and their occurrence across donors. Typing coverage varied by locus: roughly 620-640 donors for A, B, C, DRB1 and DQB1; 500 to 550 for DQA1; over 600 for DPA1; around 450 for DPB1. To decide whether each TCR beta V gene segment behaved as functional or pseudogenic, an earlier analysis of some 600 of the donors relied on high-throughput TCR beta sequencing. The paper as a whole reports these results and caveats: Sequencing depth was assumed to be roughly uniform across donors in the presence/absence analyses, though that assumption may not hold. A later genetic analysis associated a missense DCLRE1C variant with V-gene and J-gene trimming of TCR beta chains, and an independent cohort replicated the association. Linkage disequilibrium might explain the correlated functional status among segregating V segments, but an unknown experimental factor could not be excluded. Immune exposure information for the cohort was limited to CMV serostatus. The authors suggested that the approach could potentially be generalized to other disease states and immunological phenotypes. Some IMGT-functional V segments, including TRBV6-2 and TRBV6-3, could not be distinguished by the 87-base-pair reads and were therefore excluded. In vitro tests confirmed that three of the cytomegalovirus-associated TCR beta chains recognize cytomegalovirus antigens. A cluster of highly shared sequence variants was judged likely to be a technical artifact of the sequencing pipeline. Because HLA typing was unavailable for some donors at each locus, only the typed subset was used in association tests. While some public TCRs were present in many individuals, most TCR sequences turned up only very rarely across donors. In a later genetic analysis, fewer N-insertions in productive TCRs were reported among donors in an Asian-associated ancestry cluster than the roughly 700-donor mean. A later analysis found that TCR association rates varied across HLA loci, with DRB1 alleles showing the most associated TCRs and HLA-C alleles the fewest. The earlier analysis of about 600 of the donors excluded 15 to 20 rarely observed V segments, including chromosome 9 orphons, because counts were too low. In an earlier analysis of more than 500 of the donors, most TCR beta V segments appeared in productive rearrangements about 87% or about 30% of the time, broadly matching IMGT annotations. Cytomegalovirus status was reported to be diagnosed by the classifier with high specificity and sensitivity in both the original and validation cohorts. When HLA alleles, especially DR and DQ, strongly co-occurred, attributing TCR associations to individual alleles was difficult. In a later analysis, several top co-occurrence clusters were reported to appear linked to parvovirus B19, influenza, CMV and Epstein-Barr virus. In a later analysis, around 17,000 TCR beta sequences were associated with specific HLA alleles at a false discovery rate of 0.05. In the study, approximately 150 TCR beta chains were listed as associated with cytomegalovirus. A further reported finding was that TCR beta sequences accurately predicted the HLA-A and HLA-B alleles for most subjects in the first cohort. This cohort had only TCR beta chains sequenced, and the lack of alpha or paired-chain data limited which features could be detected. A later analysis found that most CMV-associated TCR beta chains appeared HLA-restricted, with HLA associations seemingly driven largely by CMV exposure. In a later analysis, HLA-associated TCR beta chains showed more clonal expansion and lower generation probabilities than non-associated chains that were equally common.

Taken from cysteine to phenylalanine, the CDR3 has 14 residues. The kept DNA is CDR3 alone, 42 bases in frame from the first base. The junction carries 7 bases between V and J, which are trimmed by 0 bases and 0 bases respectively. CDR1 and CDR2 (SGDLS, YYNGEE) derive from the germline V gene. Library method: the immunoSEQ multiplex PCR assay. A mixture of 60 forward primers for TCR Vbeta segments and 13 reverse primers for TCR Jbeta segments was used in the multiplex PCR. A multiplex PCR assay on genomic DNA amplified the CDR3 region of rearranged TCR beta genes. On the Illumina HiSeq System, the amplified TCR beta libraries were sequenced as 87-base-pair reads. On the study's bioinformatics: Across the 600 to 700 repertoires, a later analysis counted some 80 million unique TCR beta chains, 9 million to 14 million of which were shared by at least two donors. A nearest-neighbor algorithm error-corrected the raw reads and collapsed the reads into unique sequences, merging closely related sequences to remove PCR and sequencing errors. To assign V, D and J gene segments, CDR3 sequences were aligned to IMGT reference sequences. For a sequence to be retained, a match of at least six nucleotides to both a V gene segment and a J gene segment was required. A rearrangement counted as productive if the CDR3 had no stop codons and remained in frame with V and J, and every other rearrangement counted as non-productive. Following IMGT convention, CDR3 was defined as the stretch from the second conserved V-encoded cysteine to the conserved J-encoded phenylalanine. The earlier analysis of about 610 of the donors excluded sequences that lacked an unambiguous match to a single V gene segment. In an earlier analysis of several hundred of the donors, a V segment was called functional when productive rearrangements were above 56.7%, and segregating when the standard deviation between donors exceeded 5%. A statistical classification framework was built for diagnosing cytomegalovirus status from the catalog of TCR beta chain sequences. V and J gene assignment, in a later analysis, came from comparing TCR nucleotide sequences with IMGT/GENE-DB human TR gene sequences. A later analysis assigned CDR3 sequences and most-parsimonious VDJ recombination scenarios with the TCRdist pipeline. A later analysis defined each TCR beta chain by its CDR3 amino acid sequence plus V-gene family, and excluded reads lacking a unique V-gene family. As a way to deal with suspected cross-contamination and a sequencing artifact, a later analysis dropped under 600 nucleotide sequences that were highly shared and had low generation probability. In a later analysis, a clonal expansion index for each public chain was calculated from normalized within-repertoire ranks of inferred template counts. Generation probabilities in a later analysis came from a VDJ recombination model fitted to out-of-frame rearrangements, and those results were checked against IGoR. A later analysis scored TCR-TCR, TCR-HLA and TCR-CMV co-occurrence with hypergeometric tests, applying a repertoire-size bias correction to TCR pairs. False discovery rates were estimated in a later analysis by permuting HLA or CMV assignments 20 times. In a later analysis, co-occurring TCRs were grouped using DBSCAN, with TCRdist sequence similarity added in when clustering inside HLA-allele-positive subsets. For co-occurrence clustering, repertoires with fewer than 30,000 or more than 120,000 public chains were excluded, along with several repertoires with anomalous nucleotide sharing. The clones in this table, taken by TCRdb from immuneACCESS, are in-frame only. Not every clone is retained; where verified, under half of the shortfall comes from an unresolved V gene, and the cause of the rest is unknown. V and J calls and clone size are those listed in that table; D and trimming were worked out from the DNA. The sample yields more than 90,000 clones; about 80% were counted once. The ten most abundant clones make up about 0.79% of the sample.

The cohort comprised approximately 700 healthy bone marrow donors. At the time of sampling, all cohort members were nominally healthy, though unrecorded immune exposures were likely present. The donor was CMV seronegative and belonged to the group of more than 300 seronegative cohort members. A peripheral blood sample was provided by each donor, and peripheral blood mononuclear cells were used for TCR beta sequencing. The Qiagen DNeasy Blood Extraction Kit was used to extract genomic DNA from the blood cell samples. This clonotype was obtained from a woman aged 55-70 years in good health and CMV-seronegative. The sample comprised PBMCs. Recombination linked TRBV9 to TRBJ2-7, with no confidently assigned D gene. The DNA sequence is given as TGTGCCAGCAGCGTAGGGGCAGACTCCTACGAGCAGTACTTC. Translated, it reads CASSVGADSYEQYF.